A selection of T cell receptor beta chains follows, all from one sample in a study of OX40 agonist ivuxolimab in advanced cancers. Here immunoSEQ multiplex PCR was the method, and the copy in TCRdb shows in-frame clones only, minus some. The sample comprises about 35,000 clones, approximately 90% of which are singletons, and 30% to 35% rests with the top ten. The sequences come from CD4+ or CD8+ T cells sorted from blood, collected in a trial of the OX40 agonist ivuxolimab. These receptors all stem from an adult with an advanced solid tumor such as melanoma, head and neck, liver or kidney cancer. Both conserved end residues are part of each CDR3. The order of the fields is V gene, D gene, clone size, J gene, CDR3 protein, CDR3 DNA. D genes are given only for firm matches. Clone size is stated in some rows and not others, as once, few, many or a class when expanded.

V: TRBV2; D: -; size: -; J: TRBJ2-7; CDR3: CASGGVYEQYF; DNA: TGTGCCAGCGGGGGAGTCTACGAGCAGTACTTC
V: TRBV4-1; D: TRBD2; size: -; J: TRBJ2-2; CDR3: CASSQRASGNTGELFF; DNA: TGCGCCAGCAGCCAAAGGGCTAGCGGGAACACCGGGGAGCTGTTTTTT
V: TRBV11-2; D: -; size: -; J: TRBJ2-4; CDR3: CASSFGAHLAKNIQYF; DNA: TGTGCCAGCAGCTTCGGAGCCCATTTAGCCAAAAACATTCAGTACTTC
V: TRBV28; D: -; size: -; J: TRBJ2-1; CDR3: CASSLLRGKQFF; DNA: TGTGCCAGCAGTTTGCTAAGGGGCAAGCAGTTCTTC
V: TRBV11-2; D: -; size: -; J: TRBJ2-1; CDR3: CATTGGLKPFF; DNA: TGTGCCACCACCGGTGGCCTCAAGCCGTTCTTC
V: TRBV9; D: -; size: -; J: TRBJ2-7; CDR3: CASSPGDSYEQYF; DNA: TGTGCCAGCAGCCCGGGGGACAGCTACGAGCAGTACTTC
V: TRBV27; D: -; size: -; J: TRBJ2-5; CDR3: CASSTGRKTQYF; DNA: TGTGCCAGCAGTACAGGGAGGAAGACCCAGTACTTC
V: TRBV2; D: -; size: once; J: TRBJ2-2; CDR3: CASSLGRVAGGELFF; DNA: TGTGCCAGCAGCTTAGGGCGAGTGGCGGGCGGGGAGCTGTTTTTT
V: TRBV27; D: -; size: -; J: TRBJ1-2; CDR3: CASSLTQGRNYGYTF; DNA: TGTGCCAGCAGTTTGACACAGGGTAGAAACTATGGCTACACCTTC
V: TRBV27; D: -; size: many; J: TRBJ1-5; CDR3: CASSQTAINQPQHF; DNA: TGTGCCAGCAGTCAGACGGCTATCAATCAGCCCCAGCATTTT